This is a list of T cell receptor beta chains from one sample in a study of shared clonotypes between healthy human individuals. Libraries were prepared by immunoSEQ multiplex PCR; TCRdb keeps only in-frame clonotypes and omits some of them. The sample has roughly 2 million clones; roughly 95% are singletons. Sequenced material: naive CD8+ T cells sorted from blood. The receptor set was obtained from a man between 18 and 29 years old in good health. The CDR3 runs from the conserved cysteine through the conserved F or W. D genes are given only for firm matches. Clone size, where shown, is once, few, many, or a class for clones that have expanded.

>NA|NA|TRBV5-1|TRBJ1-5
CASSQEGGNQPQHF
TGCGCCAGCAGCCAGGAGGGGGGCAATCAGCCCCAGCATTTT
>TRBD1|NA|TRBV4-3|TRBJ2-6
CASSHTGAGANVLTF
TGCGCCAGCAGCCACACAGGGGCTGGGGCCAACGTCCTGACTTTC
>NA|NA|TRBV29-1|TRBJ2-2
CSVERVNTGELFF
TGCAGCGTTGAGAGGGTCAACACCGGGGAGCTGTTTTTT
>TRBD1|NA|TRBV4-2|TRBJ1-2
CASSQAGQGGGYTF
TGTGCCAGCAGCCAAGCCGGGCAGGGGGGAGGCTACACCTTC
>NA|NA|TRBV10-3|TRBJ2-1
CAISESETINEQFF
TGTGCCATCAGTGAGTCCGAGACTATCAATGAGCAGTTCTTC
>NA|NA|TRBV27|TRBJ2-2
CASSLWGLGTGELFF
TGTGCCAGCAGTTTATGGGGGTTAGGCACCGGGGAGCTGTTTTTT
>NA|NA|TRBV18|TRBJ2-1
CASSPTSGAAGDEQFF
TGTGCCAGCTCACCTACATCGGGGGCGGCCGGCGATGAGCAGTTCTTC
>TRBD1|once|TRBV28|TRBJ1-6
CASSTAWTGWVDSPLHF
TGTGCCAGCAGCACCGCCTGGACAGGGTGGGTTGATTCACCCCTCCACTTT
>NA|NA|TRBV13|TRBJ2-1
CASSQRLYNEQFF
TGTGCCAGCAGCCAACGTCTGTACAATGAGCAGTTCTTC
>NA|NA|TRBV18|TRBJ2-7
CASAARDEQYF
TGTGCCAGCGCGGCAAGGGACGAGCAGTACTTC
>TRBD2|NA|TRBV4-3|TRBJ2-7
CASRGGLAGSYEQYF
TGCGCCAGCAGGGGGGGGCTAGCGGGATCCTACGAGCAGTACTTC
>TRBD1|NA|TRBV28|TRBJ2-7
CASSLTGTLGRDGDRGFDEQYF
TGTGCCAGCAGTTTGACCGGGACACTGGGTCGTGATGGGGACAGGGGTTTCGACGAGCAGTACTTC
>TRBD2|NA|TRBV19|TRBJ2-1
CASSLSGSNEQFF
TGTGCCAGTAGTTTGAGCGGGAGCAATGAGCAGTTCTTC
>NA|NA|TRBV11-2|TRBJ2-7
CASSWRYEQYF
TGTGCCAGCAGCTGGCGATACGAGCAGTACTTC
>NA|NA|TRBV10-2|TRBJ2-2
CASSEITNTGELFF
TGCGCCAGCAGTGAGATTACGAACACCGGGGAGCTGTTTTTT
>NA|NA|TRBV4-3|TRBJ1-1
CASSHDEENTEAFF
TGCGCCAGCAGCCACGACGAAGAGAACACTGAAGCTTTCTTT